The 27 T cell receptor beta chains listed next were all sequenced from one sample in a study of tumor and adjacent non-tumor tissue in lung cancer. Three rounds of nested PCR, following a modified ARM-PCR protocol, produced the TCRbeta library. TCRdb re-called the multiplex PCR reads with MiXCR, one entry per CDR3 protein. Here the sample spans about 110,000 distinct CDR3 sequences, 84% being singletons. RNA was extracted from bulk tissue without any cell sorting. What was sequenced was lung tumor tissue. These receptor sequences come from a man aged 70-80 years with non-small cell lung cancer.

About this clonotype itself: Being one base from a much bigger clone, this may be a read error. In this CDR3 the conserved last residue, phenylalanine or tryptophan, is missing, so a read error is likely. The genes are TRBV20-1 and TRBJ1-5; unclear D gene. Germline loops: CDR1 DFQATT, CDR2 SNEGSKA (reference sequence). V was pared by 5 bases and J by 3 bases, with 11 bases between. The CDR3 totals 13 residues. The CDR3 nucleotides are TGCAGTGCTTTGGGGAGAGCCAATCAGCCCCAGCATTTA. This codes for CSALGRANQPQHL.

Of note for this clonotype: A read error is likely, as this CDR3 ends without the conserved phenylalanine or tryptophan. Here the CDR3 DNA reads TGCGGCGTTGGGGCAAGTGGGATGCACGAGCAGTACTGC. Its protein product is CGVGASGMHEQYC. The J gene is TRBJ2-7, the V gene TRBV29-1; D possibly corresponds to TRBD1 (5 bases). Germline V gives CDR1 SQVTM, CDR2 ANQGSEA. There are 13 residues in the CDR3.

The J gene is TRBJ2-5, the V gene TRBV6-2 or TRBV6-3, with 9 bases that match TRBD2. The CDR3 is made up of 20 amino acids. The germline V gene has CDR1 MNHEY and CDR2 SVGEGT. The CDR3 sequence: CACSSIRLAGSEPKKETQYF. In DNA form, the CDR3 reads TGTGCTTGCAGTTCCATCAGGCTAGCGGGATCTGAACCCAAAAAAGAGACCCAGTACTTC.

A single count supports this clonotype. The junction shows a germline mismatch at one end, possibly a read error. The CDR3 region is CASTRREVSTDKQYF. The DNA for the CDR3 is TGTGCCAGTACCCGTCGTGAAGTAAGCACAGATAAGCAGTATTTT. The V gene is TRBV11-3, the J gene TRBJ2-3; no reliable D call. This CDR3 has 15 residues. The germline V gene has CDR1 SGHNT and CDR2 YENEEA.

This clonotype occurred a few times. A much larger clonotype is one base distant, so this may be a read error. The chain links TRBV20-1 to TRBJ2-1; D gene ambiguous. This CDR3 has 16 residues. V was trimmed by 0 bases and J by 0 bases, leaving 12 bases between them. The germline V gene encodes CDR1 DFQATT and CDR2 SNEGSKA (reference sequence). CDR3 protein: CSARDLGRGSYNEQFF. The CDR3 nucleotides are TGCAGTGCTAGAGATCTGGGCAGAGGCTCCTACAATGAGCAGTTCTTC.

As to this clonotype: One end of the junction fails to match germline, which may point to a read error. V gene TRBV10-2 combines with J gene TRBJ1-1; TRBD1 agrees at 7 bases. CDR1 WSHSY and CDR2 SAAADI come from the germline V gene. The CDR3 length is 16 residues. In nucleotides, the CDR3 is TGCGCCAGCAGGAGAAATACAGGGGTGGCAAACAATGAAGCTTTCTTT. It yields the protein CASRRNTGVANNEAFF.

The chain employs TRBV11-2 and TRBJ1-1; the D is unclear. Trimming pared 1 base from V and 0 bases from J, leaving 12 bases between. CDR3 length: 16 residues. CDR1 and CDR2 from the germline V gene are SGHAT and FQNNGV. DNA of the CDR3: TGTGCCAGCAGCTTAGCGGAAATAGTGATGAACACTGAAGCTTTCTTT. This gives the protein CASSLAEIVMNTEAFF.

On this clonotype: A much more abundant neighbour one base away suggests this may be a read error. The CDR3 region is CAISLGSGGNTEAFF. In nucleotides, the CDR3 is TGCGCCATCAGCTTGGGGTCCGGCGGAAACACTGAAGCTTTCTTT. The chain has TRBV5-1 and TRBJ1-1; D is ambiguous. From germline, CDR1 is SGHRS and CDR2 YFSETQ. This CDR3 contains 15 residues. Based on the CDR3 plus reference TRBV5-1 and TRBJ1-1, the full variable domain is KAGVTQTPRYLIKTRGQQVTLSCSPISGHRSVSWYQQTPGQGLQFLFEYFSETQRNKGNFPGRFSGRQFSNSRSEMNVSTLELGDSALYLCAISLGSGGNTEAFFGQGTRLTVV.

The V gene is TRBV11-3, the J gene TRBJ1-1; TRBD1 agrees at 7 bases. V lost 8 bases and J lost 0; bases outside the gene matches: 9. This CDR3 region has 15 residues. CDR1 and CDR2 from the germline V gene are SGHNT and YENEEA. CDR3 protein: CASFRDRTLNTEAFF. The CDR3 DNA reads as TGTGCCAGCTTCCGGGACAGAACCCTGAACACTGAAGCTTTCTTT.

Details on this clonotype: The CDR3 ends on some other residue instead of the conserved phenylalanine or tryptophan, so this is likely a read error. In nucleotides, the CDR3 is TGTGCCAGCAGTCCCATACAGGGAAAATTTTACGAGCAGTACTCC. Translating gives CASSPIQGKFYEQYS. The chain has TRBV6-5 and TRBJ2-7; perhaps TRBD1 as D (6 bases). The germline V gene encodes CDR1 MNHEY and CDR2 SVGAGI. The CDR3 covers 15 residues. Trimming shortened V by 5 bases and J by 4 bases, and 18 bases separated the two germline ends.

Remarks on this clonotype: The germline gene is not matched at one end of the junction; a read error may be the cause. The V call is TRBV6-6, the J call TRBJ2-2; the D is unclear. Germline V gene sequence: CDR1 MNHNY, CDR2 SVGAGI (reference sequence). The CDR3 totals 14 residues. The CDR3 spells CASRSSPKTGELFF. The CDR3 region has the DNA TGTGCCAGCAGAAGCAGCCCGAAGACCGGGGAGCTGTTTTTT.

About this clonotype itself: A clone one base away is much larger, so this may be a read error. This chain connects TRBV6-5 to TRBJ1-4; D is unresolved. The CDR3 is made up of 15 amino acids. Germline lookup yields CDR1 MNHEY and CDR2 SVGAGI. In DNA form, the CDR3 reads TGTACCAGCAGTTTCTCCCCAGCAACTAATGAAAAACTGTTTTTT. This sequence encodes CTSSFSPATNEKLFF.

This sequence joins TRBV29-1 and TRBJ1-4; no definite D call. The CDR3 runs 13 residues. Germline V gene lookup returns CDR1 SQVTM and CDR2 ANQGSEA. CDR3 protein: CSVCDIPHEKLFF. The CDR3 DNA reads as TGCAGTGTCTGCGACATTCCCCATGAAAAACTGTTTTTT.

Ten or more counts support this clonotype. The chain carries TRBV29-1 and TRBJ2-3; 7 positions match TRBD2. Trimming removed 0 bases from V and 6 bases from J; junction bases left unmatched: 12. Looked up from germline, CDR1 is SQVTM and CDR2 is ANQGSEA. The CDR3 totals 16 residues. The CDR3 DNA reads as TGCAGCGTTGAAGATGGAGTTAAGCGGGGTCACGATACGCAGTATTTT. Translated, it gives CSVEDGVKRGHDTQYF.

In regard to this clonotype: Without the conserved terminal phenylalanine or tryptophan, this CDR3 likely stems from a read error. This chain links TRBV6-5 with TRBJ1-6; D possibly corresponds to TRBD1 (5 bases). The CDR3 covers 14 residues. Germline-derived CDR1 and CDR2 are MNHEY and SVGAGI. The CDR3 DNA sequence: TGTGTCACCAGAGGGGCCTCCTATAATTCACCCCTCCACCTT. Amino acids: CVTRGASYNSPLHL.

This chain joins TRBV4-1 and TRBJ2-2; D is tentatively TRBD1 or TRBD2 (6 bases each). V was clipped by 8 bases and J by 9 bases, with 37 bases between them. The CDR3 contains 20 residues. Looked up from germline, CDR1 is MGHRA and CDR2 is YSYEKL. The CDR3 sequence: CASGARGSSGGPRGIRELFF. The CDR3 bases are TGCGCCAGCGGAGCAAGAGGGTCTAGTGGGGGGCCGCGGGGAATCAGGGAGCTGTTTTTT.

Details on this clonotype: Sequence at one end of the junction differs from germline and may be a read error. The CDR3 sequence: CASSLGQEAYEQYF. CDR3 coding DNA: TGCGCCAGTAGCTTGGGACAGGAGGCCTACGAGCAGTACTTC. The chain joins TRBV5-1 to TRBJ2-7, with 8 bases identical to TRBD1. Germline V CDR1 and CDR2: SGHRS, YFSETQ. This CDR3 region has 14 residues.

With respect to this clonotype: The germline gene is not matched at one end of the junction; a read error may be the cause. This chain links TRBV4-1 with TRBJ1-4; D gene unclear. The CDR3 length is 15 residues. Germline CDR1 reads MGHRA; CDR2 reads YSYEKL. Here the CDR3 reads CVSSQVTTDPRKLFF. The CDR3 region has the DNA TGTGTCAGCAGCCAAGTAACAACCGATCCCCGGAAACTGTTTTTT.

In the case of this clonotype: Compared with germline, one end of the junction differs, possibly owing to a read error. The V and J genes are TRBV12-3 or TRBV12-4 and TRBJ2-5; no clear D. This CDR3 is built from 13 residues. The CDR3 nucleotides read TGTGCCAGCTGTCCCGGGTACCATGAGACCCAGTACTTC. Translating gives CASCPGYHETQYF.

Notes on this clonotype: One end of the junction fails to match germline, which may point to a read error. Here the CDR3 reads CASSLEIRSYEQYF. CDR3 in DNA: TGTGCCAGCAGCTTAGAGATCAGATCCTACGAGCAATACTTC. J is TRBJ2-7 and V is TRBV11-2; D uncertain. This CDR3 contains 14 residues. Germline-derived CDR1 and CDR2 are SGHAT and FQNNGV.

The rearrangement uses TRBV30 and TRBJ2-7, with a weak D call TRBD1 (6 bases). The CDR3 runs to 15 residues. Trimming removed 0 bases at V and 6 bases at J, with 18 bases between. CDR1 and CDR2 (germline): GTSNPN, SVGIG (reference sequence). The CDR3: CAWSVDRWLMGEQYF. In DNA form, the CDR3 reads TGTGCCTGGAGTGTAGACAGGTGGTTGATGGGCGAGCAGTACTTC.

This clonotype has at least ten counts. The CDR3 sequence is CASSPTGVLTDTQYF. The CDR3, as DNA: TGTGCCAGCAGCCCTACAGGGGTCCTCACAGATACGCAGTATTTT. This sequence joins TRBV5-4 and TRBJ2-3; 7 bases align to TRBD1. Germline V lookup: CDR1 SGHNT, CDR2 YYREEE (reference sequence). This CDR3 spans 15 amino acids. V lost 4 bases to trimming and J lost 2 bases; unmatched junction nucleotides: 7.

With regard to this clonotype: It is likely a read error, because the conserved phenylalanine at the end of the CDR3 is missing. V and J are TRBV11-2 and TRBJ2-1, with TRBD2 identical over 7 bases. Germline V gene sequence: CDR1 SGHAT, CDR2 FQNNGV. The trim removed 2 bases at V and 1 base at J, leaving 5 bases unmatched. This CDR3 contains 16 residues. CDR3 residues: CASSLYTSASYNEQFL. The CDR3 DNA reads as TGTGCCAGCAGCTTATATACTAGCGCGTCCTACAATGAGCAGTTCCTC.

Worth noting for this clonotype: The CDR3 end shows no conserved phenylalanine or tryptophan, and so a read error is likely. This rearrangement joins TRBV12-3 or TRBV12-4 to TRBJ2-2; D may be TRBD2 (6 bases). V shed 3 bases and J shed 4 bases, with 12 bases lying between them. This CDR3 has 15 amino acids. DNA for the CDR3: TGTGCCAGCAGTTTTACGGGGACTGTCACCGGGGAGCTGTTTTTG. This encodes CASSFTGTVTGELFL.

A word on this clonotype: The CDR3 end shows no conserved phenylalanine or tryptophan, and so a read error is likely. The CDR3 region has the DNA TGTGCCAGCAACCAAGTTATTGAGGGCACTGAAGCTTTCTCT. Translated: CASNQVIEGTEAFS. V usage is TRBV4-2 and J usage is TRBJ1-1; unclear D gene. This CDR3 spans 14 amino acids. Germline assignment: CDR1 LGHNA and CDR2 YNFKEQ.

This clonotype was counted a single time. An end of the junction differs from the germline gene, which may be a read error. The chain couples TRBV6-9 to TRBJ1-6, with D tentatively TRBD1 (5 bases). The V gene's germline CDR1 is MNHGY and CDR2 SVAAGI. The CDR3 consists of 18 residues. CDR3: CASSYASREVSSNSPLHF. The CDR3 DNA follows: TGTGCCAGCAGTTATGCTTCCAGGGAGGTTTCTTCTAATTCACCCCTCCATTTT.

A word on this clonotype: Sequence at one end of the junction differs from germline and may be a read error. The chain has TRBV6-8 and TRBJ2-2; D is possibly TRBD2 (5 bases). This CDR3 comprises 16 residues. Germline CDR1 MNHGY, CDR2 SAAAGT. This chain's CDR3 is CASSRSKTMNTGELFF. The CDR3 DNA is TGTGCCAGCAGTCGGTCCAAGACCATGAACACCGGGGAACTGTTTTTT.